Presented here are 18 T cell receptor beta chains from one specimen sequenced in a study of blood T cell repertoires in COVID-19 (dated by TCRdb to the early 2020s). Library creation used the immunoSEQ multiplex PCR assay. In TCRdb, the immuneACCESS table is reduced to in-frame sequences with V and J assigned. These tables do not hold every clone; where another copy was compared, an unresolved V gene accounts for under half, and the others remain unexplained. The sample profile shows 150,000 to 200,000 clones; roughly 90% of them were found once. Roughly 1.5% of the sample comes from the top ten. Material: peripheral blood. All receptors come from a woman aged 45-65 years with acute or convalescent COVID-19.

The rearrangement uses TRBV6-5 and TRBJ2-2, with 7 positions matching TRBD1. Germline CDR1 and CDR2: MNHEY and SVGAGI. V trimming: 3 bases; J trimming: 3 bases; junction bases outside the gene matches: 4. The CDR3 is made up of 15 amino acids. The CDR3 coding sequence is TGTGCCAGCAGTTATTTTGGGACAGACACCGGGGAGCTGTTTTTT. Translation: CASSYFGTDTGELFF.

The genes are TRBV30 and TRBJ1-6, with 7 positions matching TRBD1. CDR1 GTSNPN and CDR2 SVGIG come from the germline V gene (reference sequence). The CDR3 is 14 amino acids. The J segment lost 8 bases and the V segment lost 2 bases, leaving 6 bases of the junction unmatched. The CDR3 is CAWSLTGEDSPLHF. The CDR3 bases are TGTGCCTGGAGTTTAACAGGGGAGGATTCACCCCTCCACTTT.

V is TRBV19 and J is TRBJ2-3; unclear D gene. This CDR3 has 16 residues. The ends were cut back, 5 bases at V and 2 bases at J, with 17 bases in the middle. Germline V gene lookup returns CDR1 LNHDA and CDR2 SQIVND (reference sequence). The chain's CDR3 is CASSYSLVVPTDTQYF. For the CDR3, the DNA is TGTGCCAGTAGTTACTCTCTGGTTGTCCCCACAGATACGCAGTATTTT.

The gene calls are TRBV5-1 and TRBJ2-5; 7 bases line up with TRBD1. The germline CDR1 and CDR2 sequences are SGHRS and YFSETQ. CDR3 size: 16 residues. Germline trimming cut 1 base from V and 1 base from J; bases unmatched to any gene: 7. CDR3 sequence (DNA): TGCGCCAGCAGCTTGACGGCAGGGGGTCGCCAAGAGACCCAGTACTTC. Translation gives CASSLTAGGRQETQYF.

This chain connects TRBV6-5 to TRBJ1-2, with 7 bases identical to TRBD1. V lost 7 bases and J lost 8; bases outside the gene matches: 7. The CDR3 loop spans 12 amino acids. The germline V gene encodes CDR1 MNHEY and CDR2 SVGAGI. The CDR3 sequence is CASMGSGGGYTF. The CDR3, as DNA: TGTGCCAGCATGGGGTCAGGGGGGGGCTACACCTTC.

The chain recombines TRBV9 with TRBJ1-6; 8 nucleotides line up with TRBD1. This CDR3 has 16 residues. The V and J ends lost 3 bases and 6 bases, in that order; junction bases with no gene match: 8. Germline V gene sequence: CDR1 SGDLS, CDR2 YYNGEE. The CDR3: CASSDNRGGINSPLHF. The DNA for the CDR3 is TGTGCCAGCAGCGACAACAGGGGGGGGATTAATTCACCCCTCCACTTT.

The chain is built from TRBV30 and TRBJ1-6; D may be TRBD1 (6 bases). Between the trimmed V and J ends, which lost 0 bases and 10 bases, there was a span of 16 bases. The CDR3 has 15 amino acids. Germline V lookup: CDR1 GTSNPN, CDR2 SVGIG (reference sequence). CDR3 residues: CAWSVGAGVESPLHF. The DNA of the CDR3 is TGTGCCTGGAGTGTTGGGGCAGGGGTGGAATCACCCCTCCACTTT.

In its sample, this clone was seen a few times. The chain links TRBV7-2 to TRBJ1-1, with unresolved D. V was trimmed by 2 bases and J by 3 bases, leaving 10 bases between them. The CDR3 is 14 amino acids. Germline lookup yields CDR1 SGHTA and CDR2 FQGNSA. This CDR3 reads CASSLSAGDTEAFF. In DNA form, the CDR3 reads TGTGCCAGCAGCTTAAGCGCGGGAGACACTGAAGCTTTCTTT. Full variable domain (missing parts from reference TRBV7-2 and TRBJ1-1): GAGVSQSPSNKVTEKGKDVELRCDPISGHTALYWYRQSLGQGLEFLIYFQGNSAPDKSGLPSDRFSAERTGGSVSTLTIQRTQQEDSAVYLCASSLSAGDTEAFFGQGTRLTVV.

The chain joins TRBV28 to TRBJ2-3; 8 bases fit TRBD2. CDR1 and CDR2 (germline): MDHEN, SYDVKM. The CDR3 length is 14 residues. The trim removed 6 bases at V and 3 bases at J, leaving 5 bases unmatched. The CDR3 region is CASSAGGQTDTQYF. CDR3 coding DNA: TGTGCCAGCAGCGCGGGGGGCCAAACAGATACGCAGTATTTT.

The chain carries TRBV25-1 and TRBJ1-4, with TRBD1 matching over 7 bases. The V gene end was trimmed by 1 base and the J gene end by 4 bases; junction bases not matched to a gene: 3. This CDR3 region has 15 residues. The germline V gene has CDR1 MGHDK and CDR2 SYGVNS. The CDR3 sequence: CASSEWRDSNEKLFF. CDR3 coding DNA: TGTGCCAGCAGTGAATGGAGGGACAGTAATGAAAAACTGTTTTTT.

The chain has TRBV7-9 and TRBJ2-5; D gene uncertain. The CDR3 is 13 residues long. The germline V gene encodes CDR1 SEHNR and CDR2 FQNEAQ (reference sequence). Trimming cost V 5 bases and J 2 bases, with 9 bases left between them. CDR3 coding DNA: TGTGCCAGCAGCGAATGGGCTCAAGAGACCCAGTACTTC. Translating gives CASSEWAQETQYF. Based on the CDR3 plus reference TRBV7-9 and TRBJ2-5, the full variable domain is DTGVSQNPRHKITKRGQNVTFRCDPISEHNRLYWYRQTLGQGPEFLTYFQNEAQLEKSRLLSDRFSAERPKGSFSTLEIQRTEQGDSAMYLCASSEWAQETQYFGPGTRLLVL.

The chain combines TRBV5-1 with TRBJ1-4; D may be TRBD1 (5 bases). The CDR3 totals 13 residues. V gave up 5 bases and J gave up 3 bases, with 8 bases separating them. CDR1 is SGHRS, CDR2 YFSETQ, per germline. The CDR3 region is CASRDISNEKLFF. Here the CDR3 DNA reads TGCGCCAGCAGGGACATATCTAATGAAAAACTGTTTTTT.

The chain couples TRBV2 to TRBJ1-5; D possibly corresponds to TRBD1 (6 bases). The germline CDR1 and CDR2 sequences are SNHLY and FYNNEI. The V end lost 1 base, the J end lost 1 base, and 8 bases lay between the germline ends. The CDR3 sequence is 15 residues long. The DNA of the CDR3 is TGTGCCAGCAGTGAAGAGGGACAAAGCAATCAGCCCCAGCATTTT. Its protein product is CASSEEGQSNQPQHF.

This clone came up a few times. The chain employs TRBV6-5 and TRBJ2-2; a weak D match, TRBD1 (6 bases). Germline loops: CDR1 MNHEY, CDR2 SVGAGI. The V gene lost 5 bases and the J gene lost 6 bases, with 13 bases spanning the gap. The CDR3 contains 14 residues. As DNA, the CDR3 is TGTGCCAGCAGTCAGGACAGAAGGGCCGGGGAGCTGTTTTTT. Protein product: CASSQDRRAGELFF.

The chain links TRBV5-6 to TRBJ2-7; 12 bases agree with TRBD1. CDR3 length equals 15 residues. Germline CDR1 is SGHDT and CDR2 is YYEEEE. The trim removed 4 bases at V and 7 bases at J, leaving 9 bases unmatched. In DNA, the CDR3 is TGTGCCAGCAGCAATCGGGACAGGGGGCAGCGAGAGCAGTACTTC. Translating it yields CASSNRDRGQREQYF. Full variable domain (outside the CDR3, taken from reference TRBV5-6 and TRBJ2-7): DAGVTQSPTHLIKTRGQQVTLRCSPKSGHDTVSWYQQALGQGPQFIFQYYEEEERQRGNFPDRFSGHQFPNYSSELNVNALLLGDSALYLCASSNRDRGQREQYFGPGTRLTVT.

This clone has just a few counts. The chain couples TRBV2 to TRBJ2-7; TRBD2 is a possible D gene (5 bases). Germline CDR1 SNHLY, CDR2 FYNNEI. Trimming stripped 6 bases from V and 13 bases from J, with 16 bases between. This CDR3 is 11 amino acids long. The CDR3 here is CASRGEGIIYF. The CDR3 coding sequence is TGTGCCAGCAGAGGAGAGGGTATAATCTACTTC.

The table lists this clone with a few counts. The chain combines TRBV19 with TRBJ1-1; 12 bases agree with TRBD1. CDR1 and CDR2 from the germline V gene are LNHDA and SQIVND (reference sequence). The CDR3 spans 16 residues. Trimming cost V 9 bases and J 5 bases; bases outside gene matches: 13. CDR3 bases: TGTGCCAGCCTATTCGGGACAGGGGGCCGGGGTACTGAAGCTTTCTTT. Encoded protein: CASLFGTGGRGTEAFF.

This clone appeared a few times. The V and J genes are TRBV24-1 and TRBJ1-5, with D hard to call. The CDR3 has 13 residues. Germline loops: CDR1 KGHDR, CDR2 SFDVKD. Trimming removed 0 bases from V and 6 bases from J, with 5 bases in between. The CDR3 DNA reads TGTGCCACCAGTGATTTGAGAGGTCAGCCCCAGCATTTT. This codes for CATSDLRGQPQHF.